This T cell receptor (beta chain) originates from a study of high-grade serous ovarian cancer treatment subgroups. To note about this clone: The antigen is undetermined.

Tumor samples were obtained before definitive surgery or chemotherapy. Here immunoSEQ multiplex PCR was the method, and the copy in TCRdb shows in-frame clones only, minus some. Of 2,500 to 3,000 clones in the sample, roughly 75% were seen once. This CDR3 region has 15 residues. Per the germline V gene, CDR1 is ENHRY and CDR2 is SYGVKD. The V end was cut by 2 bases, the J end by 3 bases, with 13 bases between. Findings of the study overall: Clonal relatedness tracked neoantigen level, and by trend copy number and mutation load. Same-patient tumor repertoires overlapped at about 0.095 to 0.8; different patients barely overlapped.

The TCR originated in a human donor with high-grade serous ovarian cancer. The sample consisted of tumor tissue. This rearrangement joins TRBV10-3 to TRBJ1-2, with D possibly matching TRBD1 (6 bases). In nucleotides, the CDR3 is TGTGCCATCAGTGAGATTCAAAGGACAGACTATGGCTACACCTTC. Its protein is CAISEIQRTDYGYTF.